These 25 T cell receptor beta chains were all obtained from the same sample, sequenced in a study of beta chain features in type 1 diabetes. Findings and limits, study-wide: Among patients with Type 1 diabetes, TCRB CDR3s were moderately but significantly shorter in every one of the four CD4+ subsets.

All of the isolated RNA was reverse transcribed, so expressed TCRB transcripts were sequenced. The assay was immunoSEQ multiplex PCR, and TCRdb's table has in-frame clones only and misses some. The table lists about 340,000 clones, over 7% of them singletons, with 0.9% to 1.1% in the top ten. Their antigen targets remain unknown. The sequencing input was central memory CD4+ T cells from blood. The receptors were sampled from a man aged 25 to 45 with type 1 diabetes.

This clone was detected only a few times. The chain uses TRBV4-3 and TRBJ2-3, with 8 bases lining up with TRBD2. This CDR3 spans 19 amino acids. The trim removed 2 bases at V and 0 bases at J, leaving 13 bases unmatched. Germline loops: CDR1 LGHNA, CDR2 YSLEER. The CDR3 DNA reads TGCGCCAGCAGCCAAAGTAGCGGGGCTGCATTTAGTAGCACAGATACGCAGTATTTT. Its translation is CASSQSSGAAFSSTDTQYF.

The gene calls are TRBV7-9 and TRBJ2-6; the D gene is possibly TRBD2 (5 bases). The CDR3 is made up of 15 amino acids. The V end lost 5 bases, the J end lost 0 bases, and 8 bases lay between the germline ends. Germline lookup yields CDR1 SEHNR and CDR2 FQNEAQ (reference sequence). In nucleotides, the CDR3 is TGTGCCAGCAGCCGAGGGATCTCTGGGGCCAACGTCCTGACTTTC. This gives the protein CASSRGISGANVLTF.

This clone was counted a few times. This chain links TRBV11-2 with TRBJ1-4; D gene ambiguous. There are 14 residues in the CDR3. Germline assignment: CDR1 SGHAT and CDR2 FQNNGV. V shed 5 bases and J shed 11 bases, with 18 bases lying between them. CDR3 amino acids: CASSTRPVGGKLFF. CDR3 in DNA: TGTGCCAGCAGCACCCGCCCAGTGGGCGGGAAACTGTTTTTT. Complete variable domain (other parts from reference TRBV11-2 and TRBJ1-4): EAGVAQSPRYKIIEKRQSVAFWCNPISGHATLYWYQQILGQGPKLLIQFQNNGVVDDSQLPKDRFSAERLKGVDSTLKIQPAKLEDSAVYLCASSTRPVGGKLFFGSGTQLSVL.

The sample holds a few counts of this clone. The rearrangement joins TRBV21-1 to TRBJ2-1; TRBD1 reflects the table's D call only, with no check against the DNA. TRBV21-1 is recorded as a pseudogene. The CDR3 spans 12 residues. The CDR3, as DNA: TGTGCCAGCAGAGGGGCTTACAATGAGCAGTTCTTC. Translated: CASRGAYNEQFF.

The chain recombines TRBV29-1 with TRBJ2-1, with a weak D call TRBD2 (6 bases). V was cut by 3 bases and J by 7 bases, with 13 bases left in between. The CDR3 consists of 13 residues. Germline V gives CDR1 SQVTM, CDR2 ANQGSEA. The DNA of the CDR3 is TGCAGCGTTGAGGGGGGAGTCCGGAATGAGCAGTTCTTC. Amino acid sequence: CSVEGGVRNEQFF.

This clone occurred a few times. Other DNA variants within this sample encode the same CDR3. The chain has TRBV14 and TRBJ1-2; the match to TRBD1 covers 10 bases. This CDR3 is 15 amino acids long. The germline CDR1 and CDR2 sequences are SGHDN and FVKESK. V shed 2 bases, J shed 4 bases, and the junction held 4 bases outside the gene matches. As DNA, the CDR3 is TGTGCCAGCAGCCAACAGACAGGGGGCATCTATGGCTACACCTTC. This sequence encodes CASSQQTGGIYGYTF.

This clone was seen only a few times. J is TRBJ1-2 and V is TRBV2; D not resolved. CDR1 is SNHLY and CDR2 is FYNNEI in the germline V gene. Trimming removed 9 bases at V and 3 bases at J, with 5 bases between. CDR3 length: 10 residues. The CDR3 sequence: CASKDYGYTF. CDR3 sequence (DNA): TGTGCCAGTAAGGACTATGGCTACACCTTC.

This clone was seen more than once but under ten times. The chain recombines TRBV11-2 with TRBJ1-2, with no clear D. Germline V lookup: CDR1 SGHAT, CDR2 FQNNGV. The CDR3 runs 13 residues. Trimming removed 0 bases from V and 8 bases from J, with 10 bases in between. CDR3 DNA sequence: TGTGCCAGCAGCTTAGAGGGATGGCGGGGCTACACCTTC. This translates into CASSLEGWRGYTF.

The chain couples TRBV2 to TRBJ2-7, with unresolved D. V was trimmed by 7 bases and J by 1 base, leaving 14 bases between them. Per the germline V gene, CDR1 is SNHLY and CDR2 is FYNNEI. The CDR3 spans 14 residues. CDR3 loop: CASKLGVASYEQYF. CDR3 in DNA: TGTGCCAGCAAACTTGGAGTGGCTTCCTACGAGCAGTACTTC.

At least ten counts were recorded for this clone. The chain carries TRBV18 and TRBJ2-7; D perhaps matches TRBD2 (6 bases). The CDR3 is 14 amino acids. The V gene lost 3 bases and the J gene lost 6 bases, with 15 bases spanning the gap. CDR1 and CDR2 from the germline V gene are KGHSH and LQKENI. The CDR3 loop is CASSPPGEVGEQYF. CDR3 sequence (DNA): TGTGCCAGCTCACCCCCGGGGGAGGTGGGCGAGCAGTACTTC.

To note about this clone: This may arise from a read error, as a much more abundant clone is one base away. J is TRBJ2-3 and V is TRBV11-3; D possibly uses TRBD1 or TRBD2 (5 bases each). Trimming took off 5 bases at V and 2 bases at J, with 8 bases between the two ends. CDR3 length equals 13 residues. CDR1 and CDR2 from the germline V gene are SGHNT and YENEEA. This CDR3 reads CASSRDPTDTQYF. The CDR3 region has the DNA TGTGCCAGCAGCCGGGACCCCACAGATACGCAGTATTTT.

This clone was detected a few times. This chain joins TRBV2 and TRBJ2-5; D is perhaps TRBD2 (6 bases). Germline loops: CDR1 SNHLY, CDR2 FYNNEI. The CDR3 is made up of 15 amino acids. The V and J ends lost 2 bases and 4 bases respectively, with 14 bases between them. For the CDR3, the DNA is TGTGCCAGCAGTGAAAGAGGCCTAGCGTTAGAGACCCAGTACTTC. This sequence encodes CASSERGLALETQYF.

The rearrangement joins TRBV2 to TRBJ2-7, with TRBD1 identical over 9 bases. CDR3 length: 16 amino acids. J was trimmed by 1 base and V by 4 bases; bases with no gene match: 8. Germline values: CDR1 SNHLY, CDR2 FYNNEI. CDR3 residues: CASSAPPGTGSYEQYF. CDR3 nucleotides: TGTGCCAGCAGTGCCCCCCCCGGGACAGGGTCCTACGAGCAGTACTTC.

This chain joins TRBV9 and TRBJ2-3, with D maybe TRBD2 (6 bases). Germline V gene lookup returns CDR1 SGDLS and CDR2 YYNGEE. Trimming removed 5 bases from V and 2 bases from J, with 18 bases in between. The CDR3 covers 16 residues. CDR3 coding DNA: TGTGCCAGCAGAGCTTTGGGAGGTGGGGCCACAGATACGCAGTATTTT. Translation gives CASRALGGGATDTQYF.

The V and J genes are TRBV28 and TRBJ2-4, with D possibly being TRBD1 (5 bases). This CDR3 has 15 residues. Germline V CDR1 and CDR2: MDHEN, SYDVKM. The V end lost 2 bases, the J end lost 6 bases, and 14 bases lay between the germline ends. This CDR3 is CASSLIIDSLNIQYF. CDR3 sequence (DNA): TGTGCCAGCAGTTTAATAATAGACAGTTTAAACATTCAGTACTTC. Full variable domain (rest looked up from reference TRBV28 and TRBJ2-4): DVKVTQSSRYLVKRTGEKVFLECVQDMDHENMFWYRQDPGLGLRLIYFSYDVKMKEKGDIPEGYSVSREKKERFSLILESASTNQTSMYLCASSLIIDSLNIQYFGAGTRLSVL.

This clone was seen only a few times. This chain uses TRBV7-2 with TRBJ2-3, with unresolved D. Trimming cost V 2 bases and J 4 bases, with 13 bases left between them. CDR1 is SGHTA and CDR2 is FQGNSA in the germline V gene. There are 15 residues in the CDR3. The chain's CDR3 is CASSLSPKAPDTQYF. CDR3 bases: TGTGCCAGCAGCTTATCCCCGAAAGCCCCAGATACGCAGTATTTT.

The V and J genes are TRBV2 and TRBJ2-1; TRBD2 agrees at 12 bases. J lost 5 bases, V lost 5 bases, and 13 bases had no gene match. Germline CDR1 and CDR2: SNHLY and FYNNEI. CDR3 length equals 18 residues. This CDR3 is CASSRNPGLAGSDNEQFF. The CDR3 coding sequence is TGTGCCAGCAGTCGAAATCCTGGACTAGCGGGGAGTGACAATGAGCAGTTCTTC. The complete variable domain, with remaining parts taken from reference TRBV2 and TRBJ2-1, reads EPEVTQTPSHQVTQMGQEVILRCVPISNHLYFYWYRQILGQKVEFLVSFYNNEISEKSEIFDDQFSVERPDGSNFTLKIRSTKLEDSAMYFCASSRNPGLAGSDNEQFFGPGTRLTVL.

The sample holds a few counts of this clone. This rearrangement joins TRBV6-5 to TRBJ1-1, with unresolved D. CDR3 size: 13 residues. V lost 6 bases to trimming and J lost 2 bases, with 10 bases between them. In germline, CDR1 is MNHEY, CDR2 SVGAGI. CDR3 sequence (DNA): TGTGCCAGCAGATTCTTGGAAAACACTGAAGCTTTCTTT. It encodes CASRFLENTEAFF.

This clone was found a few times. The chain employs TRBV9 and TRBJ2-3, with D possibly matching TRBD1 (6 bases). V gave up 7 bases and J gave up 3 bases, with 15 bases separating them. Germline CDR1 reads SGDLS; CDR2 reads YYNGEE. The CDR3 is made up of 14 amino acids. The CDR3 DNA is TGTGCCAGCGGGCAGGGGAAGAGAACAGATACGCAGTATTTT. It yields the protein CASGQGKRTDTQYF.

By its share, this clone is medium-sized. The J gene is TRBJ2-4, the V gene TRBV11-2; 11 positions match TRBD1. Germline V gene sequence: CDR1 SGHAT, CDR2 FQNNGV. Trimming at V came to 3 bases and at J to 7 bases, leaving 2 bases not matched to a gene. The CDR3 is 14 residues long. This chain's CDR3 is CASSFGTGGNIQYF. CDR3 in DNA: TGTGCCAGCAGCTTTGGGACAGGGGGGAACATTCAGTACTTC.

This clone appeared many times. The chain couples TRBV27 to TRBJ2-5; 8 bases agree with TRBD2. The V and J ends lost 8 bases and 2 bases, in that order; junction bases with no gene match: 4. CDR1 is MNHEY, CDR2 SMNVEV, per germline (reference sequence). The CDR3 runs to 13 residues. The CDR3 loop reads CASSGGNQETQYF. The CDR3 nucleotides are TGTGCCAGCTCGGGGGGGAATCAAGAGACCCAGTACTTC.

This clone was seen a handful of times. The rearrangement joins TRBV9 to TRBJ2-5, with 7 bases aligning to TRBD1. The CDR3 totals 14 residues. Trimming removed 4 bases from V and 2 bases from J; junction bases left unmatched: 5. Germline V lookup: CDR1 SGDLS, CDR2 YYNGEE. The CDR3 bases are TGTGCCAGCAGCCTGGGACAGACTCAAGAGACCCAGTACTTC. Protein product: CASSLGQTQETQYF.

This clone was seen a handful of times. CDR3 loop: CASKELMNTEAFF. The DNA of the CDR3 is TGTGCCAGCAAGGAGTTAATGAACACTGAAGCTTTCTTT. The V gene is TRBV7-6, the J gene TRBJ1-1, with D uncertain. The V end lost 7 bases, the J end lost 0 bases, and 9 bases lay between the germline ends. In germline, CDR1 is SGHVS, CDR2 FNYEAQ. The CDR3 sequence is 13 residues long.

This clone was picked up a small number of times. V usage is TRBV4-3 and J usage is TRBJ2-7; D is ambiguous. CDR1 is LGHNA, CDR2 YSLEER, per germline. With 0 bases removed from V and 3 bases from J, the gap between germline ends came to 6 bases. CDR3 length: 13 residues. The CDR3 coding sequence is TGCGCCAGCAGCCAAGAACCAGGCTACGAGCAGTACTTC. Amino acid sequence: CASSQEPGYEQYF.

The chain carries TRBV4-3 and TRBJ2-2; 7 nucleotides line up with TRBD1. In germline, CDR1 is LGHNA, CDR2 YSLEER. The CDR3 spans 14 residues. The V segment lost 1 base and the J segment 6 bases; nucleotides outside the gene matches: 2. Here the CDR3 DNA reads TGCGCCAGCAGCCAAGTTCAGGGGGCCGGGGAGCTGTTTTTT. Translating it yields CASSQVQGAGELFF.